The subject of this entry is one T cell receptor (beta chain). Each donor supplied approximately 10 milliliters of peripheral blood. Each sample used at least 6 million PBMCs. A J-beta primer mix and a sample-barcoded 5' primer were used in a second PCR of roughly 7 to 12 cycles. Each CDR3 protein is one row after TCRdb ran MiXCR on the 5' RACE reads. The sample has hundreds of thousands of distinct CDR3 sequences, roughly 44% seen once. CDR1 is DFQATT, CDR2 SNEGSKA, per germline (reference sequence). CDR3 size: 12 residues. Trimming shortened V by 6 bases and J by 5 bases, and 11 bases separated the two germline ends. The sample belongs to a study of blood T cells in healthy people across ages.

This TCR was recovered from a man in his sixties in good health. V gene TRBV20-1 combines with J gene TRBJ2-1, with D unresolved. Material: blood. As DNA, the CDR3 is TGCAGTGCACGTCCGACGGACAATGAGCAGTTCTTC. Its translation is CSARPTDNEQFF.